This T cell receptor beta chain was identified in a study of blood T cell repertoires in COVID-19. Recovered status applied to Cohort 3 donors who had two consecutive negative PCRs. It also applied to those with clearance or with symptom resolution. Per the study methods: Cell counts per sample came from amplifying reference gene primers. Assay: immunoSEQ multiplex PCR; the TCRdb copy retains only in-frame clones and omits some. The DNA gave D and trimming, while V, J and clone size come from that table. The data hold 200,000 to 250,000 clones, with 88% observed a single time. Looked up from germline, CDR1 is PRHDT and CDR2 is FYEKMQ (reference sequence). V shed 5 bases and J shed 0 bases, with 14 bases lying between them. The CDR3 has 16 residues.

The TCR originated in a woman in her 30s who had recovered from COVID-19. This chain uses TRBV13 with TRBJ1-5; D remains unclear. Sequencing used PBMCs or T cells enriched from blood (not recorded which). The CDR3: CASSPRNPASNQPQHF. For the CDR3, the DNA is TGTGCCAGCAGCCCCAGGAACCCTGCTAGCAATCAGCCCCAGCATTTT.